Shown below are 7 T cell receptor beta chains from a single sample sequenced in a study of cytomegalovirus exposure and HLA in healthy donors. Amplification used 60 Vbeta primers and 13 Jbeta primers. Clones were sequenced by immunoSEQ multiplex PCR, and TCRdb holds only the in-frame ones, with some missing. Of about 220,000 clones listed, around 80% are singletons. Input material: PBMCs. These receptors originate from a man younger than 35 in good health and CMV-seronegative.

This clone has just one count. The chain carries TRBV5-1 and TRBJ1-4, with 8 bases matching TRBD1. CDR1 is SGHRS, CDR2 YFSETQ, per germline. This CDR3 has 13 residues. After removal of 7 bases from V and 4 bases from J, the junction contained 3 bases not matched to a gene. The CDR3 region has the DNA TGCGCCAGCCGGGACAGGAGTAATGAAAAACTGTTTTTT. Its translation is CASRDRSNEKLFF.

This clone was detected a few times. The chain couples TRBV27 to TRBJ1-3; perhaps TRBD1 as D (5 bases). This CDR3 comprises 14 residues. CDR1 is MNHEY, CDR2 SMNVEV, per germline (reference sequence). The CDR3 sequence: CATAQGSSGNTIYF. CDR3 in DNA: TGTGCGACCGCGCAGGGAAGCTCTGGAAACACCATATATTTT.

V and J are TRBV29-1 and TRBJ2-7; possible D gene TRBD1, 6 bases. The CDR3 sequence is 12 residues long. From germline, CDR1 is SQVTM and CDR2 ANQGSEA. The CDR3 loop is CSADSPTYEQYF. The CDR3 DNA follows: TGCAGTGCGGACAGCCCCACCTACGAGCAGTACTTC.

The rearrangement uses TRBV6-1 and TRBJ1-2, with D possibly being TRBD1 (6 bases). Trimming left V 7 bases short and J 2 bases short, with 14 bases between. This CDR3 region has 14 residues. From germline, CDR1 is MNHNS and CDR2 SASEGT. The CDR3 is CASTYDRSNYGYTF. CDR3 sequence (DNA): TGTGCCAGCACCTACGACAGGTCCAACTATGGCTACACCTTC.

This clone was observed a single time. This chain connects TRBV7-2 to TRBJ1-1; no definite D call. The length of the CDR3 is 16 residues. The germline gives CDR1 SGHTA, CDR2 FQGNSA. Trimming stripped 3 bases from V and 2 bases from J, with 16 bases between. The CDR3 nucleotides read TGTGCCAGCAGCTTTCGTCTAGGTATCCGAAACACTGAAGCTTTCTTT. It specifies CASSFRLGIRNTEAFF. Filled out from reference TRBV7-2 and TRBJ1-1, the complete variable domain reads GAGVSQSPSNKVTEKGKDVELRCDPISGHTALYWYRQSLGQGLEFLIYFQGNSAPDKSGLPSDRFSAERTGGSVSTLTIQRTQQEDSAVYLCASSFRLGIRNTEAFFGQGTRLTVV.

The genes are TRBV6-1 and TRBJ1-6; D gene ambiguous. From germline, CDR1 is MNHNS and CDR2 SASEGT. The CDR3 has 16 amino acids. The V end was cut by 2 bases, the J end by 10 bases, with 18 bases between. CDR3: CASSESWRLAGSPLHF. The CDR3 region has the DNA TGTGCCAGCAGTGAAAGCTGGAGGTTAGCGGGCTCACCCCTCCACTTT.

This chain uses TRBV2 with TRBJ2-7, with TRBD2 identical over 13 bases. Trimming removed 6 bases from V and 11 bases from J; junction bases left unmatched: 7. Germline lookup yields CDR1 SNHLY and CDR2 FYNNEI. CDR3 size: 13 residues. The CDR3 region is CASSGLAGDVKYF. CDR3 sequence (DNA): TGTGCCAGCAGCGGACTAGCGGGAGATGTAAAGTACTTC. The full variable domain, rest sourced from reference TRBV2 and TRBJ2-7, is EPEVTQTPSHQVTQMGQEVILRCVPISNHLYFYWYRQILGQKVEFLVSFYNNEISEKSEIFDDQFSVERPDGSNFTLKIRSTKLEDSAMYFCASSGLAGDVKYFGPGTRLTVT.